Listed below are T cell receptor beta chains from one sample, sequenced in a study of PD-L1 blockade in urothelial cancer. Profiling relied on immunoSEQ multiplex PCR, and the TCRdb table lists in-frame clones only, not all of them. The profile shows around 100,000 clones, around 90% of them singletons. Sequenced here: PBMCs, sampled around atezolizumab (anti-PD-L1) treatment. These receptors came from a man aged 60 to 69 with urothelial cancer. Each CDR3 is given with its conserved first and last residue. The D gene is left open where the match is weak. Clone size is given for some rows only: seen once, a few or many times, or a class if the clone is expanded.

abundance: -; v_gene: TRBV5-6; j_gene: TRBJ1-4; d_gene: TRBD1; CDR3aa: CASSSSRDRYNEKLFF; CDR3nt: TGTGCCAGCAGCTCGTCCCGGGACAGGTACAATGAAAAACTGTTTTTT
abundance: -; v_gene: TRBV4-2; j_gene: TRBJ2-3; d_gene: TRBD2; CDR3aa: CASSQGAGGVADTQYF; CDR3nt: TGTGCCAGCAGCCAAGGGGCGGGGGGCGTGGCAGATACGCAGTATTTT
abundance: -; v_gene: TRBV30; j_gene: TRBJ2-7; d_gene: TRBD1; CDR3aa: CAWRRGRGLWEQYF; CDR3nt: TGTGCCTGGAGAAGAGGCAGGGGGCTTTGGGAGCAGTACTTC
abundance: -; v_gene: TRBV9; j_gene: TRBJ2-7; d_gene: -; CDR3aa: CASSAQGTLSSYEQYF; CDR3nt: TGTGCCAGCAGCGCTCAGGGGACCCTCAGCTCCTACGAGCAGTACTTC
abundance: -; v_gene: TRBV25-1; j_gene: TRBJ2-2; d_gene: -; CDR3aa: CASSESGVIGAGELFF; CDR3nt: TGTGCCAGCAGTGAGTCGGGGGTGATTGGCGCCGGGGAGCTGTTTTTT
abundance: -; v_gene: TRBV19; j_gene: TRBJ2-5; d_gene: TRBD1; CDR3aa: CASSIVGAGTGGSLETQYF; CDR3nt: TGTGCCAGTAGTATAGTAGGAGCCGGGACAGGGGGTTCGTTGGAGACCCAGTACTTC
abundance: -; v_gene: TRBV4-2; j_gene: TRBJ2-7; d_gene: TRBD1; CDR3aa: CASSQVETGSYEQYF; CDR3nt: TGTGCCAGCAGCCAAGTTGAGACAGGGTCCTACGAGCAGTACTTC
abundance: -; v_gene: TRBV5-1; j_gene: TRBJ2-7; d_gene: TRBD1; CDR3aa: CASSRGQESSYEQYF; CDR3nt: TGCGCCAGCAGCAGGGGACAGGAGAGCTCCTACGAGCAGTACTTC
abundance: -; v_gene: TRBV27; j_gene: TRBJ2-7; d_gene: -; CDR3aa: CVTQSRPNEQYF; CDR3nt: TGTGTAACGCAGTCCCGTCCCAACGAGCAGTACTTC
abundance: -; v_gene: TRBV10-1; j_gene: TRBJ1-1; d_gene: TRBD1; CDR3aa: CASSLDRGNTEAFF; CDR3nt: TGCGCCAGCAGTCTTGACAGGGGGAACACTGAAGCTTTCTTT
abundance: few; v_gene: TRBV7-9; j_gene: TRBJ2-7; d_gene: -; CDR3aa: CASSDGRQHRQPYEQYF; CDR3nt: TGTGCCAGCAGCGATGGGCGACAACACAGGCAACCCTACGAGCAGTACTTC
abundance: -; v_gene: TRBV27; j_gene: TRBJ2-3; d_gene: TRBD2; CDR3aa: CASRSRGGEGTDTQYF; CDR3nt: TGTGCCAGCAGGTCCCGCGGCGGGGAGGGAACAGATACGCAGTATTTT
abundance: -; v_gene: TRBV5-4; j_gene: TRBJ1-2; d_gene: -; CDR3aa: CASSKEGGNYGYTF; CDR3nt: TGTGCCAGCTCGAAGGAGGGTGGGAACTATGGCTACACCTTC
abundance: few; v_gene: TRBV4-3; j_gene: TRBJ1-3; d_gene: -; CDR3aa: CASSQGVDGDSGNTIYF; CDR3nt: TGCGCCAGCAGCCAAGGTGTAGACGGAGACTCTGGAAACACCATATATTTT
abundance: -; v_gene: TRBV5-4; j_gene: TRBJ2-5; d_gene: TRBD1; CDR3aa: CASSPGGGQGAWETQYF; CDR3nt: TGTGCCAGCAGCCCGGGCGGGGGACAGGGGGCGTGGGAGACCCAGTACTTC
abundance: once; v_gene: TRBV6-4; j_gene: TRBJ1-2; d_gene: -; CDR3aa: CASSDSLPNYGYTF; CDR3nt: TGTGCCAGCAGTGATTCCCTCCCTAACTATGGCTACACCTTC
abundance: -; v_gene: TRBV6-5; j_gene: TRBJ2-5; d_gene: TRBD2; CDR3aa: CASRRRAGGQETQYF; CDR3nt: TGTGCCAGCCGACGACGGGCGGGGGGGCAGGAGACCCAGTACTTC
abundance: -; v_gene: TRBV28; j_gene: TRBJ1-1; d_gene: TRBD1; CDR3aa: CASSTRQGMNTEAFF; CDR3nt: TGTGCCAGCAGCACAAGACAGGGCATGAACACTGAAGCTTTCTTT